This is a list of T cell receptor beta chains from one sample in a study of shared T cell receptors in the human thymus. TCRdb's copy holds only in-frame clones and misses some; the assay was immunoSEQ multiplex PCR. The profile covers just under 550,000 clones, with approximately 80% appearing a single time and more than 0.01% taken by the ten largest. These same records also appear under a second study, on human thymus T cells.

The specimen sequenced was thymocytes. The receptor source for this set is a boy younger than two with a congenital heart defect. CDR3s include the opening cysteine and the closing phenylalanine or tryptophan. The D gene is left open where the match is weak. Expanded clones get a size class; other rows say once, few or many, or leave the size out.

>TRBJ1-4|TRBV5-6|-|TRBD1
TGTGCCAGCAGCCGGACAGGACATGCAACTAATGAAAAACTGTTTTTT
CASSRTGHATNEKLFF
>TRBJ1-1|TRBV5-6|once|-
TGTGCCAGCGCGGGGGGGCAGGACACTGAAGCTTTCTTT
CASAGGQDTEAFF
>TRBJ2-2|TRBV15|-|-
TGTGCCACCAGCAGACCTTCAGGGGTGGCCGGGGAGCTGTTTTTT
CATSRPSGVAGELFF
>TRBJ2-7|TRBV25-1|-|-
TGTGCCAGCAGTGACGCAGGGCCCGAGCAGTACTTC
CASSDAGPEQYF
>TRBJ1-2|TRBV6-5|-|TRBD1
TGTGCCAGCTGGGGGACAGGGGAGGCTCAATATGGCTACACCTTC
CASWGTGEAQYGYTF
>TRBJ1-1|TRBV7-2|-|-
TGTGCCAGCACCACAAGGGGTGCTGAAGCTTTCTTT
CASTTRGAEAFF
>TRBJ2-1|TRBV6-4|few|TRBD2
TGTGCCAGCAGTGACGGCGCGGGAGGCTTGAATGAGCAGTTCTTC
CASSDGAGGLNEQFF
>TRBJ2-3|TRBV15|-|TRBD1
TGTGCCACCAGCAGGGACTCCGGACAGGGCACAGATACGCAGTATTTT
CATSRDSGQGTDTQYF
>TRBJ2-5|TRBV9|few|TRBD2
TGTGCCAGCAGCCCTACTAGCGGGATATGTGAGACCCAGTACTTC
CASSPTSGICETQYF
>TRBJ1-4|TRBV28|-|TRBD1
TGTGCCAGCAGTCCCCGGGACAGGGAAACCAATGAAAAACTGTTTTTT
CASSPRDRETNEKLFF
>TRBJ2-1|TRBV11-2|-|-
TGTGCCAGCAGCAACGACAGCTACAATGAGCAGTTCTTC
CASSNDSYNEQFF
>TRBJ1-3|TRBV7-6|once|TRBD1
TGTGCCAGCAGCTACCTCCCCCCGTCGACAGGGGCCAGCTCTGGAAACACCATATATTTT
CASSYLPPSTGASSGNTIYF
>TRBJ2-1|TRBV11-2|once|-
TGTGCCAGCAGCTTGTCTTCCCCCTTTGGGACAAGATGTAAGGCTGAGCAGTTCTTC
CASSLSSPFGTRCKAEQFF
>TRBJ1-2|TRBV5-6|-|TRBD1
TGTGCCAGCAGCTTGAACAGGGGGGGTTACTATGGCTACACCTTC
CASSLNRGGYYGYTF
>TRBJ2-4|TRBV11-2|-|-
TGTGCCACCACCGGGGGAGTGTCTGGCAAAAACATTCAGTACTTC
CATTGGVSGKNIQYF
>TRBJ2-3|TRBV9|-|TRBD2
TGTGCCAGCAGCCCCGGACTAGCGGGACCTATGAGCACAGATACGCAGTATTTT
CASSPGLAGPMSTDTQYF
>TRBJ2-5|TRBV14|few|-
TGTGCCAGCAGCCAATTAGGAGGACTCCAAGAGACCCAGTACTTC
CASSQLGGLQETQYF
>TRBJ2-7|TRBV14|-|TRBD2
TGTGCCAGCAGCCAAGATGTCGCTAGCGGGGACTACGAGCAGTACTTC
CASSQDVASGDYEQYF
>TRBJ1-5|TRBV14|-|-
TGTGCCAGCAGCCAAGAAGCGGTCTATAGCAATCAGCCCCAGCATTTT
CASSQEAVYSNQPQHF
>TRBJ2-1|TRBV27|-|TRBD2
TGTGCCAGCAGTTTATTCTTAGCGGGAGTGGCCTACAATGAGCAGTTCTTC
CASSLFLAGVAYNEQFF
>TRBJ2-3|TRBV27|-|TRBD2
TGTGCCAGCAGTTTATGGTTAGCGGGAAGGGGTAGCACAGATACGCAGTATTTT
CASSLWLAGRGSTDTQYF
>TRBJ1-1|TRBV6-6|-|TRBD1
TGTGCCAGCGGCCGGGACAGGGCTTCAGCTTTCTTT
CASGRDRASAFF
>TRBJ2-7|TRBV5-8|-|TRBD1
TGTGCCAACTGGGGCAGGGGGTCCCACGAGCAGTACTTC
CANWGRGSHEQYF